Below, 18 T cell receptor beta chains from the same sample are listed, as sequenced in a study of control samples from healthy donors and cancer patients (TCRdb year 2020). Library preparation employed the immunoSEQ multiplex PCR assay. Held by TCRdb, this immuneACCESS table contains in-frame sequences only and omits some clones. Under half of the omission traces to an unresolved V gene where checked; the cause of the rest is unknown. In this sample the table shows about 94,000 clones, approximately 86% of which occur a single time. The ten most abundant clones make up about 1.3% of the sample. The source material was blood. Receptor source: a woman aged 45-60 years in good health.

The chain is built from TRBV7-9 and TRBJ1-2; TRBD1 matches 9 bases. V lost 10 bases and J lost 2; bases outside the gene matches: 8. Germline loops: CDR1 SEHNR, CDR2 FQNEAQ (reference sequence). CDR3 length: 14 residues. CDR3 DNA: TGTGCCATAGACCGGGGACAGGGAAACTATGGCTACACCTTC. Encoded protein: CAIDRGQGNYGYTF.

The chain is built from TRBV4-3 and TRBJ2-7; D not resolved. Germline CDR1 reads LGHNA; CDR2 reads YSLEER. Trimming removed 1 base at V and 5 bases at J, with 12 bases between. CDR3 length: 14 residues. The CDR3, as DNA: TGCGCCAGCAGCCAAGGCACCGGGCGAGACGAGCAGTACTTC. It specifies CASSQGTGRDEQYF.

CDR3 region: CASSQPGLDSTGELFF. CDR3 DNA: TGTGCCAGCAGCCAACCGGGACTAGATTCGACCGGGGAGCTGTTTTTT. The chain employs TRBV4-2 and TRBJ2-2; 8 bases match TRBD2. The germline CDR1 and CDR2 sequences are LGHNA and YNFKEQ. Trimming at V came to 2 bases and at J to 5 bases, leaving 7 bases not matched to a gene. The CDR3 has 16 residues.

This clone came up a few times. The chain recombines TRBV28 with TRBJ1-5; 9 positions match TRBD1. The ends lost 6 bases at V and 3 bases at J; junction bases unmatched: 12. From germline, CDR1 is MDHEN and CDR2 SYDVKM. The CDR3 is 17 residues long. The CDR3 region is CASSLRWDRAHNQPQHF. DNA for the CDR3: TGTGCCAGCAGCCTCAGATGGGACAGGGCCCACAATCAGCCCCAGCATTTT.

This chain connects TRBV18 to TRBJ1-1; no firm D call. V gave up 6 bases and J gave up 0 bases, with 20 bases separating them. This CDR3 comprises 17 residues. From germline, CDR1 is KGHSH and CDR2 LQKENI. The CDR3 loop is CASSSGPGVRVNTEAFF. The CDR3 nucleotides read TGTGCCAGCTCCAGTGGGCCGGGCGTTAGGGTGAACACTGAAGCTTTCTTT.

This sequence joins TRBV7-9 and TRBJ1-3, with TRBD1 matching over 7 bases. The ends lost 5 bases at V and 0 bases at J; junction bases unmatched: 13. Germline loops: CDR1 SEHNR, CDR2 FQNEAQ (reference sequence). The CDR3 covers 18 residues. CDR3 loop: CASSLVRRGRYSGNTIYF. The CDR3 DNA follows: TGTGCCAGCAGCCTAGTCAGAAGGGGGCGATACTCTGGAAACACCATATATTTT.

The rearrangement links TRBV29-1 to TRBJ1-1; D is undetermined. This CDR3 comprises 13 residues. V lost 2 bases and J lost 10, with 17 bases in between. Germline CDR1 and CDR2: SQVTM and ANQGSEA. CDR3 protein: CSVERGLIEGAFF. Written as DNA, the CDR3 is TGCAGCGTTGAAAGAGGTCTGATCGAGGGAGCTTTCTTT.

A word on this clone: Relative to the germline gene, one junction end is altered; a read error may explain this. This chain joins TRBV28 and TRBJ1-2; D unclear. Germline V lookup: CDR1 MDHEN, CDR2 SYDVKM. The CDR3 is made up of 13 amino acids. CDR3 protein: CVSSSSGLYGYTF. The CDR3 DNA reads TGTGTCAGCAGTAGCTCCGGACTCTATGGCTACACCTTC.

The CDR3 DNA reads as TGTGCCAGCAGTTTTAGGAGCGGGAGAATCGGGTCTGGGGCCAACGTCCTGACTTTC. This codes for CASSFRSGRIGSGANVLTF. The V and J genes are TRBV28 and TRBJ2-6; the match to TRBD2 covers 8 bases. From germline, CDR1 is MDHEN and CDR2 SYDVKM. Trimming took 3 bases from V and 1 from J; bases not matched to a gene: 11. The CDR3 runs to 19 residues. The full variable domain, completed using reference TRBV28 and TRBJ2-6, is DVKVTQSSRYLVKRTGEKVFLECVQDMDHENMFWYRQDPGLGLRLIYFSYDVKMKEKGDIPEGYSVSREKKERFSLILESASTNQTSMYLCASSFRSGRIGSGANVLTFGAGSRLTVL.

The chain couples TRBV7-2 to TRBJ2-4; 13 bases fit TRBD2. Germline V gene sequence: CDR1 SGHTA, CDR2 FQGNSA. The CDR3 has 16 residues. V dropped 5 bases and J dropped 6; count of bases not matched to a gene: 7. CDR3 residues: CASSLRTSGRGNIQYF. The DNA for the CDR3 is TGTGCCAGCAGCCTCCGGACTAGCGGGAGAGGAAACATTCAGTACTTC.

The CDR3: CAGSDRNYGYTF. In DNA form, the CDR3 reads TGTGCCGGATCCGACAGAAACTATGGCTACACCTTC. This rearrangement joins TRBV5-4 to TRBJ1-2, with D perhaps TRBD1 (5 bases). CDR1 and CDR2 from the germline V gene are SGHNT and YYREEE (reference sequence). V lost 10 bases and J lost 2, with 12 bases in between. The CDR3 has 12 amino acids.

Here the CDR3 DNA reads TGTGCCAGCAGCTTAGTGGCTAGCGGGGGGGGTGAGACCCAGTACTTC. This sequence encodes CASSLVASGGGETQYF. The rearrangement joins TRBV7-6 to TRBJ2-5, with 12 bases identical to TRBD2. There are 16 residues in the CDR3. The V segment lost 1 base and the J segment 5 bases; nucleotides outside the gene matches: 5. CDR1 and CDR2 (germline): SGHVS, FNYEAQ.

Here the CDR3 reads CASSQGGAGSSYNEQFF. The CDR3 coding sequence is TGCGCCAGCAGCCAAGGGGGAGCGGGCAGCTCCTACAATGAGCAGTTCTTC. This sequence joins TRBV4-3 and TRBJ2-1; maybe TRBD2 (6 bases). With 1 base removed from V and 0 bases from J, the gap between germline ends came to 13 bases. Germline V CDR1 and CDR2: LGHNA, YSLEER. The length of the CDR3 is 17 residues.

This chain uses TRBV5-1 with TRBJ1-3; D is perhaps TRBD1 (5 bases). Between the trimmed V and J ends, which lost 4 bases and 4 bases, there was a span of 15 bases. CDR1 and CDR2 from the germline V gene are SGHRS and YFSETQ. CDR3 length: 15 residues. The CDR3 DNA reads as TGCGCCAGCAGCCCCCCGGGGGTAACGGGAAACACCATATATTTT. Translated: CASSPPGVTGNTIYF. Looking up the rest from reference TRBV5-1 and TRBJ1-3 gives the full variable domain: KAGVTQTPRYLIKTRGQQVTLSCSPISGHRSVSWYQQTPGQGLQFLFEYFSETQRNKGNFPGRFSGRQFSNSRSEMNVSTLELGDSALYLCASSPPGVTGNTIYFGEGSWLTVV.

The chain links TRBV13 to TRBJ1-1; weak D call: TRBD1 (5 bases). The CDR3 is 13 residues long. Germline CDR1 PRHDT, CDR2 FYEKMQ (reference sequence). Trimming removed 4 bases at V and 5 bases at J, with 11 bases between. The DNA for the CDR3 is TGTGCCAGCAGCTCGAAGAGGGGTACTGAAGCTTTCTTT. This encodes CASSSKRGTEAFF.

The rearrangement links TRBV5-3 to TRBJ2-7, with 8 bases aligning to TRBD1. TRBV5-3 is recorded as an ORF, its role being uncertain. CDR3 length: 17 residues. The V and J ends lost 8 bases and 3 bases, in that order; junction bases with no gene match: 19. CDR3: CASPRATGEVFCYEQYF. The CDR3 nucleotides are TGTGCCAGCCCTAGGGCGACAGGGGAGGTTTTTTGCTACGAGCAGTACTTC.

The CDR3 region is CASSLVAGGPYTDTQYF. DNA of the CDR3: TGTGCCAGCAGCTTAGTGGCGGGAGGGCCTTATACAGATACGCAGTATTTT. V gene TRBV11-3 combines with J gene TRBJ2-3, with TRBD2 identical over 9 bases. The J segment lost 3 bases and the V segment lost 1 base, leaving 8 bases of the junction unmatched. Germline CDR1 and CDR2: SGHNT and YENEEA. CDR3 length equals 17 residues.

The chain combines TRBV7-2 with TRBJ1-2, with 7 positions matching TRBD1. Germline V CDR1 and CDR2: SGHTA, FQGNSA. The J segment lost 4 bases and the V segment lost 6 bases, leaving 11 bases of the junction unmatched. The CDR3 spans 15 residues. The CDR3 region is CASSLSLTGRYGYTF. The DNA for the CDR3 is TGTGCCAGCAGTCTCTCCCTGACAGGGCGCTATGGCTACACCTTC.